A single sample is the source of the 9 T cell receptor beta chains below, sequenced in a study of patients and donors after allogeneic stem cell transplantation. TCRdb recomputed calls from the RT-PCR reads with MiXCR, one row per CDR3 protein. The profile shows 900,000 to 1,000,000 distinct CDR3 sequences, about a sixth of them singletons. What was sequenced was blood, either unsorted or a sorted T cell fraction (not recorded which). Receptors were obtained from a human donor who was either an allogeneic HSCT recipient or a stem cell or donor lymphocyte infusion donor (not recorded which). It is not recorded whose cells these are; they may come from a transplant donor.

The rearrangement joins TRBV30 to TRBJ2-5; D might be TRBD2 (6 bases). From germline, CDR1 is GTSNPN and CDR2 SVGIG (reference sequence). Trimming cost V 1 base and J 5 bases, with 11 bases left between them. This CDR3 has 13 amino acids. The CDR3 DNA reads TGTGCCTGGAGTGCCCGACTAGGGGAGACCCAGTACTTC. Its protein is CAWSARLGETQYF.

This clonotype was observed a few times. The rearrangement uses TRBV20-1 and TRBJ1-1; tentative D call: TRBD1 (5 bases). The V end was cut by 4 bases, the J end by 0 bases, with 12 bases between. This CDR3 is 14 amino acids long. Germline V gives CDR1 DFQATT, CDR2 SNEGSKA (reference sequence). CDR3 residues: CSATPGTMNTEAFF. CDR3 bases: TGCAGTGCTACCCCCGGGACGATGAACACTGAAGCTTTCTTT.

The rearrangement joins TRBV6-5 to TRBJ2-7, with TRBD1 matching 10 bases. CDR3 size: 14 residues. Germline loops: CDR1 MNHEY, CDR2 SVGAGI. The V gene end was trimmed by 2 bases and the J gene end by 7 bases; junction bases not matched to a gene: 5. The CDR3 DNA sequence: TGTGCCAGCAGTTACATCGGGACAGGGGTTGAGCAGTACTTC. The encoded protein is CASSYIGTGVEQYF.

This clonotype was seen a handful of times. The genes are TRBV12-3 or TRBV12-4 and TRBJ2-3; TRBD1 matches at 8 bases. The CDR3 sequence is 18 residues long. V lost 1 base to trimming and J lost 4 bases; unmatched junction nucleotides: 13. CDR3 region: CASSLVPSGTGAADTQYF. CDR3 in DNA: TGTGCCAGCAGTTTAGTTCCCTCTGGGACAGGTGCAGCAGATACGCAGTATTTT.

This clonotype showed up just a few times. This chain links TRBV5-5 with TRBJ1-1, with D unclear. From germline, CDR1 is SGHKS and CDR2 YYEKEE (reference sequence). This CDR3 is 16 amino acids long. Trimming shortened V by 0 bases and J by 0 bases, and 12 bases separated the two germline ends. The CDR3 DNA reads as TGTGCCAGCAGCTTGGCCGGGAGGAGGGTGAACACTGAAGCTTTCTTT. Its translation: CASSLAGRRVNTEAFF.

V gene TRBV7-3 combines with J gene TRBJ2-1; D is uncertain. CDR1 and CDR2 (germline): SGHTA, FQGTGA. Trimming cost V 4 bases and J 0 bases, with 10 bases left between them. The CDR3 extends over 15 amino acids. As DNA, the CDR3 is TGTGCCAGCAGCTCCATATCGGACTCCTACAATGAGCAGTTCTTC. This gives the protein CASSSISDSYNEQFF.

The chain joins TRBV2 to TRBJ2-7; TRBD1 matches 7 bases. Germline V lookup: CDR1 SNHLY, CDR2 FYNNEI. CDR3 size: 13 residues. V lost 2 bases, J lost 7 bases, and 5 bases stayed unmatched. Here the CDR3 reads CASSETNRGEQYF. CDR3 sequence (DNA): TGTGCCAGCAGTGAAACGAACAGGGGTGAGCAGTACTTC.

This clonotype came up a few times. This chain uses TRBV18 with TRBJ2-7; D possibly corresponds to TRBD1 (6 bases). The germline gives CDR1 KGHSH, CDR2 LQKENI. V was pared by 3 bases and J by 8 bases, with 8 bases between. CDR3 length equals 11 residues. In DNA, the CDR3 is TGTGCCAGCTCACCGGGGGCTCAGCAGTACTTC. Its protein product is CASSPGAQQYF.

This clonotype was observed a few times. The chain combines TRBV5-6 with TRBJ1-2; D is unresolved. V lost 0 bases and J lost 2, with 8 bases in between. The length of the CDR3 is 14 residues. CDR1 and CDR2 from the germline V gene are SGHDT and YYEEEE. Here the CDR3 reads CASSLGEANYGYTF. The CDR3 DNA reads TGTGCCAGCAGCTTGGGCGAGGCGAACTATGGCTACACCTTC.